Below, one T cell receptor (beta chain) is given with its context. Its cognate antigen is unknown. These data come from a study of shared clonotypes between healthy human individuals. Whole-study results and caveats: Deeper or shallower sequencing was expected to change how clonotypes are shared among donors. Roughly 5% of naive CD4 clonotypes were common to several donors.

Tens of thousands of T cell genomes, or about 200 ng DNA, went into the sorted-subset replicate PCRs. This table comes from immunoSEQ multiplex PCR, and its TCRdb copy is limited to in-frame clones, with some not included. The sample records 2 million to 2.5 million clones, under 97% being singletons. There are 16 residues in the CDR3. Germline V lookup: CDR1 SGDLS, CDR2 YYNGEE. The junction had 11 bases not matched to a gene; V was cut back by 3 bases and J by 8 bases. This rearrangement joins TRBV9 to TRBJ1-6, with 7 positions matching TRBD1. This receptor was identified in a man aged 18 to 35 in good health. Sequenced input: naive CD4+ T cells sorted from blood. Subset meaning: CD45RA+ positively selected. This CDR3 reads CASSAGLTGLHSPLHF. CDR3 nucleotides: TGTGCCAGCAGCGCGGGATTGACAGGGTTACATTCACCCCTCCACTTT.